This TCR beta chain was captured in a study of identical twins. This clonotype was seen a handful of times. The antigen is unknown. One entry per CDR3 protein, called by TCRdb with MiXCR from the 5' RACE reads. Seen here are approximately 500,000 distinct CDR3 sequences, less than 25% observed once, and the top ten hold 2.9%. Study results and limitations: Models underestimated out-of-frame TCR alpha sharing in monozygotic twins. Abundant beta clonotypes from cord blood had fewer insertions, unlike memory repertoires, which showed none.

V gave up 6 bases and J gave up 3 bases, with 18 bases separating them. This CDR3 is built from 15 residues. The sample was also reused in another study, on T cells expressing NK-cell markers. That work contributes: The authors derived TCR beta repertoires from sorted CD3+CD56+NKG2C+, CD3+CD56+NKG2C- and CD3+CD56-NKG2C+ T cells.

The sample comprised CD4+ T cells sorted from blood. This clonotype was sampled from a woman aged 18-35 years in good health. The chain couples TRBV12-3 or TRBV12-4 to TRBJ2-7, with D perhaps TRBD2 (6 bases). CDR3 nucleotides: TGTGCCAGCAGCCCCGGGGGAGGACGAGGCTACGAGCAGTACTTC. Protein sequence: CASSPGGGRGYEQYF.